This TCR beta chain originates from a study of T cell responses to AZD1222 COVID-19 vaccine. Overall study results and limits: CD4 TCRs associated with vaccination spanned spike, dominating at 160-218 and 743-854. Females outnumbered males among donors, who were mostly white British; clonal diversity was possibly underestimated.

Trimming stripped 7 bases from V and 3 bases from J, with 4 bases between. CDR3 length equals 11 residues. Germline V gene data show CDR1 as SNHLY and CDR2 as FYNNEI. Worth noting for this clone: The antigen is undetermined.

Only in-frame clones appear in the TCRdb table, and some are missing; sequencing was by immunoSEQ multiplex PCR. The sample has around 130,000 clones, 88% seen once. Material: peripheral blood, obtained on day 0 of AZD1222 vaccination. The sequence derives from an adult in good health. The chain is built from TRBV2 and TRBJ1-5; D is undetermined. The CDR3 DNA reads TGTGCCAGCAAACTCAATCAGCCCCAGCATTTT. It encodes CASKLNQPQHF.